Sequencing of this TCR beta chain was carried out in a study of cytomegalovirus exposure and HLA in healthy donors (TCRdb year 2017). In the study overall: According to an earlier analysis of several hundred of the donors, some 180 million T cells yielded 90 million to 140 million unique TCR beta sequences and approximately 300 Gb of sequence data. To decide whether each TCR beta V gene segment behaved as functional or pseudogenic, an earlier analysis of 587 of the donors relied on high-throughput TCR beta sequencing. HLA typing included class I and class II loci at four-digit resolution. The study was designed to test whether signatures of past pathogen exposure could be identified by cataloging public T cell receptors. In a later genetic analysis, genome-wide SNP genotypes for about three fifths of the roughly 670 donors were used, and that subset was treated as a discovery cohort. A later analysis re-examined previously published TCR beta repertoires from around 670 donors and added high-resolution HLA genotyping to investigate patterns of TCR occurrence. Among the roughly 410 genotyped donors, around 81% belonged to the genetic ancestry cluster associated with self-reported Caucasian donors. To predict cytomegalovirus infection status, the study brought together high-throughput TCR immunosequencing, statistical association of individual TCRs with disease status, and machine learning. Rather than drawing on any new phenotypic data, the later analysis identified candidate immune exposures from TCR beta sequences and the way those sequences occurred across donors. Roughly 310 gigabases of sequencing data and tens of millions of unique TCR sequences were included in an early release covering roughly 700 HLA-typed donors. Roughly 5 DR-DQ haplotypes were handled as single units for association and clustering because linkage in the cohort was strong. Typing coverage differed by locus: A, B, C, DRB1 and DQB1 were typed in roughly 620-630 donors, DQA1 in 500 to 550, DPA1 in approximately 610, and DPB1 in just under 490. The T cell repertoires of 666 subjects were profiled by immunosequencing and related to cytomegalovirus serostatus. Donor age, sex, ethnicity and CMV serostatus were compiled together with the repertoire data. Among roughly 400 genotyped donors of the cohort, an average of around 250,000 unique TCR beta nucleotide sequences was sequenced per donor, of which approximately 18% were non-productive. In addition to the first cohort of several hundred subjects, a separate validation cohort of 120 different subjects was used. All discovery cohort repertoires had been generated using a single sequencing platform. Points the paper makes about the study in general: A later analysis found that HLA-associated TCR beta chains were more clonally expanded and had lower generation probabilities than equally common non-associated chains. A later analysis found that most CMV-associated TCR beta chains appeared HLA-restricted, with HLA associations seemingly driven largely by CMV exposure. A further reported finding was that TCR beta sequences accurately predicted the HLA-A and HLA-B alleles for most subjects in the first cohort. Because HLA typing was missing for some donors at each locus, association tests included only the typed subset. An earlier analysis of approximately 500 of the donors showed that most TCR beta V segments appeared in productive rearrangements either about 87% or about 30% of the time, which broadly matched IMGT annotations. The study gave a list of 150 to 200 TCR beta chains associated with cytomegalovirus. Three of the identified cytomegalovirus-associated TCR beta chains were confirmed in vitro to be specific for cytomegalovirus antigens. In this cohort, only TCR beta chains were sequenced, and detectable features were limited by the absence of alpha or paired-chain data. Some IMGT-functional V segments, including TRBV6-2 and TRBV6-3, could not be told apart with the 87-base-pair reads, so those segments were excluded. A later analysis associated 17,000 or so TCR beta sequences with specific HLA alleles at a false discovery rate of 0.05. In both the original and validation cohorts, the classifier was reported to diagnose cytomegalovirus status with high specificity and sensitivity. In a later analysis, several top co-occurrence clusters were reported to appear linked to parvovirus B19, influenza, CMV and Epstein-Barr virus. A cluster of highly shared sequence variants was judged likely to be a technical artifact of the sequencing pipeline. Linkage disequilibrium might explain the correlated functional status among segregating V segments, but an unknown experimental factor could not be excluded. V-gene and J-gene trimming of TCR beta chains was associated with a missense DCLRE1C variant in a later genetic analysis, and the association was replicated in an independent cohort. In a later analysis, the rate of TCR association differed among HLA loci, with DRB1 alleles having the most associated TCRs and HLA-C alleles having the fewest. Seventeen rarely observed V segments, including chromosome 9 orphons, were excluded from the earlier analysis of almost 600 of the donors because counts were too low. A later genetic analysis reported fewer N-insertions in productive TCRs among donors in an Asian-associated ancestry cluster than the roughly 700-donor mean. While some public TCRs were present in many individuals, most TCR sequences turned up only very rarely across donors. The authors suggested that the approach could potentially be generalized to other disease states and immunological phenotypes. Roughly uniform sequencing depth across donors was assumed in presence/absence analyses, although this assumption may not hold. Strong co-occurrence of HLA alleles, especially DR and DQ, made assigning TCR associations to individual alleles difficult. CMV serostatus was the only immune exposure information available for the cohort.

From the cysteine through the phenylalanine, the CDR3 covers 14 amino acids. Only the CDR3 part of the read is kept: 42 bases, read in frame from the first base. V lost 1 base and J lost 3 bases; the stretch between them is 9 bases long. CDR1 and CDR2 (MNHEY, SMNVEV) derive from the germline V gene (reference sequence). The receptor library was made with the immunoSEQ multiplex PCR assay. The multiplex PCR relied on a mix of 60 forward primers for TCR Vbeta segments and 13 reverse primers for TCR Jbeta segments. A multiplex PCR assay on genomic DNA amplified the CDR3 region of rearranged TCR beta genes. On the Illumina HiSeq System, the amplified TCR beta libraries were sequenced as 87-base-pair reads. In the original analysis: In a later analysis, tens of millions of unique TCR beta chains were counted across the 500 to 850 repertoires, and roughly 11 million of these chains were shared by at least two donors. To remove PCR and sequencing errors, raw reads were error-corrected and collapsed into unique sequences using a nearest-neighbor algorithm that merged closely related sequences. V, D and J gene segments were assigned by aligning CDR3 sequences to IMGT reference sequences. For a sequence to be retained, a match of at least six nucleotides was required to both a V gene segment and a J gene segment. A rearrangement counted as productive if the CDR3 had no stop codons and remained in frame with V and J, and every other rearrangement counted as non-productive. CDR3 was defined according to IMGT convention as the region running from the second conserved V-encoded cysteine to the conserved J-encoded phenylalanine. Sequences without an unambiguous match to a single V gene segment were excluded from the earlier analysis of about 630 of the donors. An earlier analysis of approximately 590 of the donors called V segments functional above 56.7% productive rearrangements and segregating when the between-donor standard deviation exceeded 5%. A statistical classification framework was built for diagnosing cytomegalovirus status from the catalog of TCR beta chain sequences. In a later analysis, V and J genes were assigned by comparing TCR nucleotide sequences against IMGT/GENE-DB human TR gene sequences. Using the TCRdist pipeline, a later analysis assigned CDR3 sequences along with most-parsimonious VDJ recombination scenarios. A later analysis defined each TCR beta chain by its CDR3 amino acid sequence plus V-gene family, and excluded reads lacking a unique V-gene family. A later analysis removed roughly 590 highly shared, low-generation-probability nucleotide sequences to deal with suspected cross-contamination and a sequencing artifact. A later analysis calculated a clonal expansion index for each public chain from normalized within-repertoire ranks of inferred template counts. In a later analysis, generation probabilities were computed using a VDJ recombination model fitted to out-of-frame rearrangements, and the results were checked against IGoR. In a later analysis, hypergeometric tests were used to score TCR-TCR, TCR-HLA and TCR-CMV co-occurrence, with a repertoire-size bias correction applied to TCR pairs. False discovery rates were estimated in a later analysis by permuting HLA or CMV assignments 20 times. In a later analysis, co-occurring TCRs were grouped with DBSCAN, and TCRdist sequence similarity was added when clustering was performed within HLA-allele-positive subsets. For co-occurrence clustering, repertoires with fewer than 30,000 or more than 120,000 public chains were excluded, along with about five repertoires with anomalous nucleotide sharing. In its TCRdb copy, this immuneACCESS table keeps in-frame sequences only and misses some clones. Where compared with another copy, unresolved V genes explain less than half of these, and the others have no known cause. V and J calls and clone size are as listed in that table; D and trimming were resolved from the DNA. The sample table lists 150,000 or so clones, around four fifths of them with a count of one. The ten top clones hold 9% to 10% of the sample.

Regarding this clone: Its specific antigen is unknown. Nothing much larger sits one base from this clone, and base qualities are not available.

The cohort comprised around 700 healthy bone marrow donors. At the time of sampling, every cohort member was nominally healthy, though immune exposures that went unrecorded were likely present. The donor tested CMV seropositive, placing the donor among the 310 or so seropositive members of the cohort. Each donor provided a peripheral blood sample, and peripheral blood mononuclear cells were used for TCR beta sequencing. The Qiagen DNeasy Blood Extraction Kit was used to extract genomic DNA from the blood cell samples. Sequenced input: PBMCs. The receptor was isolated from a man younger than 35 in good health and CMV-seropositive. The chain couples TRBV27 to TRBJ2-5; the D gene is not confidently resolved. The DNA sequence follows: TGTGCCAGCAGTTTATTGGCAGGTGAAGAGACCCAGTACTTC. It translates to CASSLLAGEETQYF.